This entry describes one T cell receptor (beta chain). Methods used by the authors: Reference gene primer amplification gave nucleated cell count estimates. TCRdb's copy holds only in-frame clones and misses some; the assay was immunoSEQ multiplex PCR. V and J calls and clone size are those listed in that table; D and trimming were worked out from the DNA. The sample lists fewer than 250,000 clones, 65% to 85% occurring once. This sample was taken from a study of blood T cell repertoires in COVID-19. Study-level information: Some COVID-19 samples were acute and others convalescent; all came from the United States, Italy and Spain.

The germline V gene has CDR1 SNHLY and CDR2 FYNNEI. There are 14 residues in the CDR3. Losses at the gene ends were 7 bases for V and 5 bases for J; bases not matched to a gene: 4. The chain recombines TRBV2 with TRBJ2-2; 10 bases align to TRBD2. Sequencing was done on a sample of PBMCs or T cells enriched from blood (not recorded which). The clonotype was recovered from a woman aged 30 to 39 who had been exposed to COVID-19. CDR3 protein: CASIERGGTGELFF. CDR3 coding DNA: TGTGCCAGCATAGAGCGGGGGGGGACCGGGGAGCTGTTTTTT.